The 21 T cell receptor beta chains reported below all come from one sample, sequenced in a study of T-cell memory formation after mild COVID-19. TCRdb re-called the 5' RACE reads with MiXCR, one entry per CDR3 protein. Here the sample spans around 370,000 distinct CDR3 sequences, under 25% being singletons. Input material: PBMCs or a T cell subset sorted from them (not recorded which). The receptors were sampled from an adult woman who had mild COVID-19 (a few samples of this study predate the infection). Cell type and time point are not known.

This clonotype was counted only a few times. The chain joins TRBV20-1 to TRBJ2-5; tentative D call: TRBD1 (5 bases). Germline V CDR1 and CDR2: DFQATT, SNEGSKA (reference sequence). Trimming pared 1 base from V and 2 bases from J, leaving 14 bases between. The CDR3 length is 15 residues. CDR3 region: CSARGYRKPQETQYF. The DNA of the CDR3 is TGCAGTGCTAGAGGGTACAGGAAACCTCAAGAGACCCAGTACTTC.

The chain carries TRBV4-1 and TRBJ2-7, with D perhaps matching TRBD1 (5 bases). There are 15 residues in the CDR3. V gave up 1 base and J gave up 2 bases, with 12 bases separating them. CDR1 and CDR2 from the germline V gene are MGHRA and YSYEKL. The chain's CDR3 is CASSQVAQGTYEQYF. The CDR3 nucleotides read TGCGCCAGCAGCCAAGTGGCCCAGGGAACCTACGAGCAGTACTTC.

CDR3 residues: CSAPGLAGNEQYF. DNA of the CDR3: TGCAGTGCTCCGGGACTAGCGGGGAACGAGCAGTACTTC. V is TRBV20-1 and J is TRBJ2-7; 13 bases match TRBD2. The germline CDR1 and CDR2 sequences are DFQATT and SNEGSKA (reference sequence). This CDR3 has 13 residues. With 5 bases clipped from V and 5 bases from J, the junction kept 3 bases outside the gene matches.

CDR3 loop: CAISESTVNYGYTF. The CDR3 DNA sequence: TGTGCCATCAGTGAGTCGACAGTCAACTATGGCTACACCTTC. The chain couples TRBV10-3 to TRBJ1-2, with D maybe TRBD1 (5 bases). CDR1 and CDR2 from the germline V gene are ENHRY and SYGVKD. The V end lost 0 bases, the J end lost 2 bases, and 7 bases lay between the germline ends. The CDR3 contains 14 residues.

This clonotype was observed a single time. The gene calls are TRBV19 and TRBJ2-3; 12 bases align to TRBD2. This CDR3 contains 21 residues. J lost 2 bases, V lost 7 bases, and 22 bases had no gene match. CDR1 is LNHDA, CDR2 SQIVND, per germline (reference sequence). The CDR3 reads CASNLAGGPTASQPHTDTQYF. The CDR3 DNA sequence: TGTGCCAGTAACCTAGCGGGAGGGCCTACGGCATCTCAGCCCCACACAGATACGCAGTATTTT.

This clonotype was counted only a few times. The chain is built from TRBV5-6 and TRBJ2-7; tentatively, D is TRBD1 (6 bases). V was shortened by 4 bases and J by 3 bases, with 17 bases between the two germline ends. The CDR3 has 15 amino acids. Germline CDR1 is SGHDT and CDR2 is YYEEEE. The DNA of the CDR3 is TGTGCCAGCAGCCCGGGACAAGCACCATTCTACGAGCAGTACTTC. It translates to CASSPGQAPFYEQYF. Full variable domain (rest looked up from reference TRBV5-6 and TRBJ2-7): DAGVTQSPTHLIKTRGQQVTLRCSPKSGHDTVSWYQQALGQGPQFIFQYYEEEERQRGNFPDRFSGHQFPNYSSELNVNALLLGDSALYLCASSPGQAPFYEQYFGPGTRLTVT.

This chain connects TRBV24-1 to TRBJ1-4, with TRBD1 identical over 10 bases. Germline V gene data show CDR1 as KGHDR and CDR2 as SFDVKD. Unmatched junction bases numbered 4, after V lost 4 bases and J lost 6 bases. CDR3 length: 15 amino acids. The CDR3: CATSDTGTGDEKLFF. The CDR3 coding sequence is TGTGCCACCAGTGACACCGGGACAGGGGATGAAAAACTGTTTTTT.

This sequence joins TRBV5-6 and TRBJ2-5, with D possibly called TRBD1 or TRBD2 (6 bases each). In germline, CDR1 is SGHDT, CDR2 YYEEEE. Trimming pared 2 bases from V and 5 bases from J, leaving 13 bases between. The CDR3 contains 14 residues. The DNA for the CDR3 is TGTGCCAGCAGCTTTCCCGGGGGCTGGGAGACCCAGTACTTC. Amino acids: CASSFPGGWETQYF.

The V and J genes are TRBV30 and TRBJ1-2, with D perhaps matching TRBD1 (5 bases). Per germline, CDR1 GTSNPN and CDR2 SVGIG (reference sequence). The germline V and J ends were trimmed by 0 bases and 6 bases, with 11 bases remaining between them. CDR3 length: 13 amino acids. The CDR3 nucleotides read TGTGCCTGGAGTGTGGGGACTGGGCATGGCTACACCTTC. Protein product: CAWSVGTGHGYTF.

The V call is TRBV4-1, the J call TRBJ2-2; TRBD1 or TRBD2 may be the D gene (5 bases each). The length of the CDR3 is 19 residues. Trimming took off 1 base at V and 5 bases at J, with 23 bases between the two ends. The V gene's germline CDR1 is MGHRA and CDR2 YSYEKL. The CDR3 loop reads CASSQGGFLGQGGTGELFF. CDR3 DNA sequence: TGCGCCAGCAGCCAAGGGGGGTTTCTGGGGCAGGGTGGGACCGGGGAGCTGTTTTTT.

V gene TRBV6-5 combines with J gene TRBJ2-5; 7 bases agree with TRBD1. The V and J ends lost 6 bases and 1 base, in that order; junction bases with no gene match: 14. CDR3 size: 17 residues. CDR1 and CDR2 (germline): MNHEY, SVGAGI. The chain's CDR3 is CASRLNRDSYLQETQYF. CDR3 nucleotide sequence: TGTGCCAGCAGGCTAAACCGGGACAGCTACCTCCAAGAGACCCAGTACTTC.

This clonotype was detected a few times. The DNA for the CDR3 is TGTGCCAGCAGCACCGGACTAGCTCCCAATGAGCAGTTCTTC. This codes for CASSTGLAPNEQFF. The chain links TRBV7-2 to TRBJ2-1, with TRBD2 matching 8 bases. CDR1 and CDR2 from the germline V gene are SGHTA and FQGNSA. V was clipped by 5 bases and J by 6 bases; unmatched bases: 6. There are 14 residues in the CDR3. Looking up the rest from reference TRBV7-2 and TRBJ2-1 gives the full variable domain: GAGVSQSPSNKVTEKGKDVELRCDPISGHTALYWYRQSLGQGLEFLIYFQGNSAPDKSGLPSDRFSAERTGGSVSTLTIQRTQQEDSAVYLCASSTGLAPNEQFFGPGTRLTVL.

This clonotype was counted between two and nine times. The chain links TRBV6-5 to TRBJ2-3, with TRBD2 matching over 9 bases. From germline, CDR1 is MNHEY and CDR2 SVGAGI. This CDR3 is built from 18 residues. Germline trimming cut 2 bases from V and 4 bases from J; bases unmatched to any gene: 13. The DNA of the CDR3 is TGTGCCAGCAGTTACACATACGGGACTAGCCCTGGCGCAGATACGCAGTATTTT. This gives the protein CASSYTYGTSPGADTQYF.

The rearrangement uses TRBV6-5 and TRBJ1-1, with D maybe TRBD1 (5 bases). The V end was cut by 0 bases, the J end by 0 bases, with 14 bases between. Germline-derived CDR1 and CDR2 are MNHEY and SVGAGI. CDR3 length: 17 amino acids. CDR3 DNA sequence: TGTGCCAGCAGTTACTCACCGGGGGGGACCCTGAACACTGAAGCTTTCTTT. Its translation is CASSYSPGGTLNTEAFF.

The chain carries TRBV11-2 and TRBJ2-1; D tentatively fits TRBD1 or TRBD2 (5 bases each). Trimming removed 5 bases at V and 1 base at J, with 15 bases between. CDR1 and CDR2 (germline): SGHAT, FQNNGV. CDR3 length equals 16 residues. Here the CDR3 DNA reads TGTGCCAGCAGCCCCCGGGACGGTCGATCCTACAATGAGCAGTTCTTC. Protein sequence: CASSPRDGRSYNEQFF.

This clonotype was observed a single time. The chain uses TRBV27 and TRBJ1-2; D not resolved. Germline loops: CDR1 MNHEY, CDR2 SMNVEV (reference sequence). The length of the CDR3 is 12 residues. Trimming shortened V by 6 bases and J by 8 bases, and 13 bases separated the two germline ends. The DNA for the CDR3 is TGTGCCAGCAGAGGACCAGGCGACGGCTACACCTTC. It yields the protein CASRGPGDGYTF.

The chain is built from TRBV5-1 and TRBJ2-1, with 7 bases lining up with TRBD1. Per the germline V gene, CDR1 is SGHRS and CDR2 is YFSETQ. The CDR3 sequence is 16 residues long. With V trimmed by 4 bases and J by 2 bases, 9 bases remained unmatched. The chain's CDR3 is CASSLWTGQAYNEQFF. In DNA, the CDR3 is TGCGCCAGCAGCCTATGGACAGGCCAAGCCTACAATGAGCAGTTCTTC.

This clonotype was seen only a few times. The chain is built from TRBV6-6 and TRBJ2-7; D is perhaps TRBD1 (5 bases). The CDR3 has 14 residues. Germline CDR1 reads MNHNY; CDR2 reads SVGAGI (reference sequence). V dropped 6 bases and J dropped 3 bases, with 15 bases sitting between them. This chain's CDR3 is CASRVNRFNYEQYF. The CDR3 DNA sequence: TGTGCCAGCAGAGTAAACAGGTTTAACTACGAGCAGTACTTC.

The gene calls are TRBV2 and TRBJ1-2; TRBD1 aligns across 10 bases. This CDR3 comprises 14 residues. Germline CDR1 reads SNHLY; CDR2 reads FYNNEI. V dropped 4 bases and J dropped 5; count of bases not matched to a gene: 4. The CDR3 is CASSGTGGLYGYTF. DNA of the CDR3: TGTGCCAGCAGTGGGACAGGGGGGTTATATGGCTACACCTTC.

This chain links TRBV9 with TRBJ2-3; no reliable D call. CDR3 length: 11 amino acids. Trimming stripped 4 bases from V and 6 bases from J, with 6 bases between. From germline, CDR1 is SGDLS and CDR2 YYNGEE. CDR3 amino acids: CASSTADTQYF. In nucleotides, the CDR3 is TGTGCCAGCAGCACGGCGGATACGCAGTATTTT.

Details on this clonotype: The conserved closing phenylalanine or tryptophan is absent in this CDR3, likely reflecting a read error. The gene calls are TRBV7-6 and TRBJ2-7, with D perhaps TRBD2 (7 bases). The CDR3 length is 14 residues. CDR1 is SGHVS and CDR2 is FNYEAQ in the germline V gene. The V and J ends lost 2 bases and 4 bases respectively, with 12 bases between them. CDR3 sequence: CASSLKGGPYEQYL. In nucleotides, the CDR3 is TGTGCCAGCAGCTTAAAGGGGGGGCCATACGAGCAGTACCTC.